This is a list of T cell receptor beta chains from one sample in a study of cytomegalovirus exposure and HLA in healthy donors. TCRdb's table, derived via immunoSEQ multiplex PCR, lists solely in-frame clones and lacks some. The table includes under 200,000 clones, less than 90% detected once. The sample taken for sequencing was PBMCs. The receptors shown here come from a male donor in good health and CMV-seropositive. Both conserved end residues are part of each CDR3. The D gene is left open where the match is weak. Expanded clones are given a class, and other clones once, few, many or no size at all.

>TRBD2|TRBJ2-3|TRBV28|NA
TGTGCCAGCAGTACTCTTCCGGGACTAGGGCCAGATACGCAGTATTTT
CASSTLPGLGPDTQYF
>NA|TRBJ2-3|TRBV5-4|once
TGTGCCACCGGGACGGTGGGACTCCCAGGGGATACGCAGTATTTT
CATGTVGLPGDTQYF
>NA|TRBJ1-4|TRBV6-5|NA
TGTGCCAGCAGCTCCCGAACAGGGACTAATGAAAAACTGTTTTTT
CASSSRTGTNEKLFF
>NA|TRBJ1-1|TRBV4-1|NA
TGCGCCAGCAGCCAAGACACAGGGAGGAACACTGAAGCTTTCTTT
CASSQDTGRNTEAFF
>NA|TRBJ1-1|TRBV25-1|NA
TGTGCCAGCAGTGAATACACGACAGCTGAAGCTTTCTTT
CASSEYTTAEAFF
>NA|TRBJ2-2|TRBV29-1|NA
TGCAGCGTTGACCCCGGGAGTTGGCCCGGGGAGCTGTTTTTT
CSVDPGSWPGELFF
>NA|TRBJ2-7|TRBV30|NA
TGTGCCTGGAGTCCCGACCCAGGCGAGCAGTACTTC
CAWSPDPGEQYF
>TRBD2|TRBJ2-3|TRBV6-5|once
TGTGCCACCTCTTACGGGAGGGCCTGGGATACGCAGTATTTT
CATSYGRAWDTQYF
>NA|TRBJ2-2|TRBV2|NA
TGTGCCAGCAGTGATAGGGGGACGGGCGGGGAGCTGTTTTTT
CASSDRGTGGELFF
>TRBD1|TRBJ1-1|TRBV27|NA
TGTGCCAGCAGTCCTACAGGGGGCACTGAAGCTTTCTTT
CASSPTGGTEAFF
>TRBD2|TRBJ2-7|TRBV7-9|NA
TGTTCCAGCAGCTTAACTGCGGGAGAGGCCTACGAGCAGTACTTC
CSSSLTAGEAYEQYF
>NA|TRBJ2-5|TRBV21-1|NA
TGTGCCAGCAGCATTGGACTAGCGGGAGGAGAGACCCAGTACTTC
CASSIGLAGGETQYF
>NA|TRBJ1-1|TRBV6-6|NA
TGTGCCAGCAGCTTACAGGGAAACACTGAAGCTTTCTTT
CASSLQGNTEAFF
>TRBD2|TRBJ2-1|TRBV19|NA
TGTGCCAGTAAGCCTACCTTAGCGGGACCGATGGGGGGCAATGAGCAGTTCTTC
CASKPTLAGPMGGNEQFF
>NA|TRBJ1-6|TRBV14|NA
TGTGCCAGCAGCCAAGATCTAGTTACCAGGGGTGGTTCACCCCTCCACTTT
CASSQDLVTRGGSPLHF
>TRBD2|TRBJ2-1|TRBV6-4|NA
TGTGCCAGCTACCGGACTAGCGGGAGGCATGAGCAGTTCTTC
CASYRTSGRHEQFF
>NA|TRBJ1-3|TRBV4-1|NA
TGCGCCAGCAGCCCCTCTAATGGAAACACCATATATTTT
CASSPSNGNTIYF
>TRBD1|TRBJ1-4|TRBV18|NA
TGTGCCAGCTCACCCCGACAGGGCTCTAATGAAAAACTGTTTTTT
CASSPRQGSNEKLFF
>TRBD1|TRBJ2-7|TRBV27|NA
TGTGCCAGCGGTGCCTGGACAGGAAATTACGAGCAGTACTTC
CASGAWTGNYEQYF
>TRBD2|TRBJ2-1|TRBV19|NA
TGTGCCAGTAGTATTTCCCCTCTAGCGGGCACAACCAATGAGCAGTTCTTC
CASSISPLAGTTNEQFF
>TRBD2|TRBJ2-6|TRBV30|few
TGTGCCTTATCAGCCCCGGGCGGGAGCGCCTCTGGGGCCAACGTCCTGACTTTC
CALSAPGGSASGANVLTF
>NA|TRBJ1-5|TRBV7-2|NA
TGTGCCAGCAGCTTAACGAGTCAGCCCCAGCATTTT
CASSLTSQPQHF
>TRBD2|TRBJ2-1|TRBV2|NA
TGTGCCAGCAAGGCAACGGGAGGCCCCAATGAGCAGTTCTTC
CASKATGGPNEQFF
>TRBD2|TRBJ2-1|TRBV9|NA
TGTGCCAGCAGCGGAGGGGCGGGAGGGAATGAGGATGAGCAGTTCTTC
CASSGGAGGNEDEQFF
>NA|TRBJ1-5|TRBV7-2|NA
TGTGCCAGCAGCTTAGTCGGCGGGCCTTATAGCAATCAGCCCCAGCATTTT
CASSLVGGPYSNQPQHF
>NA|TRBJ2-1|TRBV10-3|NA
TGTGCCATCAGTGAAGATCCTATTGAGCGCAATGAGCAGTTCTTC
CAISEDPIERNEQFF
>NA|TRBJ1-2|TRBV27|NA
TGTGCCAGCAGTCCCCAAGCCGACAGACGCTATGGCTACACCTTC
CASSPQADRRYGYTF
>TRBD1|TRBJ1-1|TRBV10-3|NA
TGTGCCATCGGGGAACAGGGGGGGGTGAACACTGAAGCTTTCTTT
CAIGEQGGVNTEAFF
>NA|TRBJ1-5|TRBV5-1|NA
TGCGCCAGCAGCTTGGGGGGGGGCAATCAGCCCCAGCATTTT
CASSLGGGNQPQHF
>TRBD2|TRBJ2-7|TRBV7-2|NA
TGTGCCAGCAGCTTAACTAGCGGGAGGGCCCGACGGTATGCCTACGAGCAGTACTTC
CASSLTSGRARRYAYEQYF
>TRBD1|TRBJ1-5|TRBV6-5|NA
TGTGCCAGCAGTTATGGCGGTGGGACAGGTAATCAGCCCCAGCATTTT
CASSYGGGTGNQPQHF
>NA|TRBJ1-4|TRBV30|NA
TGTGCCTGGACGGGGGAGATTGAAAAACTGTTTTTT
CAWTGEIEKLFF
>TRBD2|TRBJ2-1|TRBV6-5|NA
TGTGCCAGCAGATCTCTAGCGGGAACCTACAATGAGCAGTTCTTC
CASRSLAGTYNEQFF
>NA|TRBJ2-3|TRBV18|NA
TGTGCCAGCTCACCACCTAGCTCCAGGGCAGATACGCAGTATTTT
CASSPPSSRADTQYF
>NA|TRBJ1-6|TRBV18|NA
TGTGCCAGCTCACCTGGAGGGAGAAATTCACCCCTCCACTTT
CASSPGGRNSPLHF
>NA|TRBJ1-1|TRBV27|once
TGTGCCAGCAGTTTATCCACAATGAACACTGAAGCTTTCTTT
CASSLSTMNTEAFF
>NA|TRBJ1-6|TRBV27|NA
TGTGCCAGCAGTTTTATACAGGTGGGGCCCCTCCACTTT
CASSFIQVGPLHF
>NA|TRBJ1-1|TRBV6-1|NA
TGTGCCAGCAGTGAAACCCTGGCCACTGAAGCTTTCTTT
CASSETLATEAFF
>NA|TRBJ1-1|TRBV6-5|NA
TGTGCCAGCAGTCCGAGACAGCTGAACACTGAAGCTTTCTTT
CASSPRQLNTEAFF
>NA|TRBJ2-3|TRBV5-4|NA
TGTGCCAGCAGAGAGTCGGGTGGTCCAGATACGCAGTATTTT
CASRESGGPDTQYF
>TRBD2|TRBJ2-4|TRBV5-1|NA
TGCGCCAGCAGCTTGAGACTAGCGGGAGTTGGGGCAGGCAAAAACATTCAGTACTTC
CASSLRLAGVGAGKNIQYF
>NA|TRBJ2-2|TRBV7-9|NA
TGTGCCAGCAGCTCACAGGGAGTTCGCACCGGGGAGCTGTTTTTT
CASSSQGVRTGELFF
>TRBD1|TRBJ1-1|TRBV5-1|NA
TGCGCCAGCAGCTTCGGGACAGCGAACACTGAAGCTTTCTTT
CASSFGTANTEAFF
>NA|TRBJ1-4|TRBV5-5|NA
TGTGCCAGCAGCTTGTTACAGGAGAGTGAAAAACTGTTTTTT
CASSLLQESEKLFF
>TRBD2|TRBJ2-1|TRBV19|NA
TGTGCCAGTAGCCCCTCACTAGCGGCCGTATATGAGCAGTTCTTC
CASSPSLAAVYEQFF
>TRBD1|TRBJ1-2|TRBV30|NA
TGTGCCTGCGTGGGACAGACTAACTATGGCTACACCTTC
CACVGQTNYGYTF
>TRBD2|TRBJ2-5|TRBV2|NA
TGTGCCAGCGAGACTAGCGGGAGGGTATACCAAGAGACCCAGTACTTC
CASETSGRVYQETQYF
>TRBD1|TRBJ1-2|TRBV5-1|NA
TGCGCCAGCAGCTCAGGGACAGGGGGCGATGGCTACACCTTC
CASSSGTGGDGYTF
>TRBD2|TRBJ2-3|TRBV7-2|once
TGTGCCAGCAGCCGTAGCGGGTATAGCACAGATACGCAGTATTTT
CASSRSGYSTDTQYF